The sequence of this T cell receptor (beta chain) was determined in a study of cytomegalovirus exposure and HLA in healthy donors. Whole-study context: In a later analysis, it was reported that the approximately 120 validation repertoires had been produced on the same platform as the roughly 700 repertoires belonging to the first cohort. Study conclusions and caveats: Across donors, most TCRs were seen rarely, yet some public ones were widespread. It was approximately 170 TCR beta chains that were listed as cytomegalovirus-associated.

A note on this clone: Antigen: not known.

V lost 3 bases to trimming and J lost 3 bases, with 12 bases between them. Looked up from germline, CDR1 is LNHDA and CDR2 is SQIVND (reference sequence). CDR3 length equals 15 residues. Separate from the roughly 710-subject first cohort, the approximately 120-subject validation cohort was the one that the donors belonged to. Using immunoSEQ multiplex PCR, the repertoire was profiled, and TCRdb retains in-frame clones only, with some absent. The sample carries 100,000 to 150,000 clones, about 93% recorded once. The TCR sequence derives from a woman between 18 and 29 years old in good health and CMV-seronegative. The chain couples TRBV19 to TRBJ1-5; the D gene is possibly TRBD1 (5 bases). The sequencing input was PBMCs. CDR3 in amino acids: CASSIGGEFNQPQHF. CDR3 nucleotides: TGTGCCAGTAGTATCGGGGGGGAGTTCAATCAGCCCCAGCATTTT.